The T cell receptor (beta chain) under discussion was sequenced for a study of cytomegalovirus exposure and HLA in healthy donors. Whole-study findings and limits: The dataset shows that most TCR sequences were rare, while some public TCRs occurred in many donors. Accounts indicate the classifier identified cytomegalovirus status with strong specificity and sensitivity.

Amplification used 60 Vbeta primers and 13 Jbeta primers. Data came from immunoSEQ multiplex PCR; TCRdb stores just in-frame clones and leaves some out. The sample carries about 93,000 clones, around three quarters recorded once. The V gene end was trimmed by 4 bases and the J gene end by 7 bases; junction bases not matched to a gene: 7. This CDR3 has 14 amino acids. Germline CDR1 reads SGHNT; CDR2 reads YYREEE (reference sequence). Healthy bone marrow donors formed the donor group. Although they were nominally healthy when sampled, donors likely had unrecorded immune exposures. Details on this clone: The antigen is not known.

V is TRBV5-4 and J is TRBJ1-3; 8 nucleotides match TRBD1. Sequenced sample: PBMCs. The TCR comes from a man aged 30-40 years in good health and CMV-seronegative. In nucleotides, the CDR3 is TGTGCCAGCAGCCCAGGGGGCGCGGGGAACACCATATATTTT. Amino acids: CASSPGGAGNTIYF.